This T cell receptor (beta chain) was captured by sequencing in a study of cytomegalovirus exposure and HLA in healthy donors. As regards this clone: The target antigen is unknown.

Sequencing used immunoSEQ multiplex PCR; TCRdb keeps in-frame clones, though not all of them. This table has 120,000 to 150,000 clones, around 90% appearing once. General study findings and limits: It was found in a later analysis that first-cohort TCR clusters tended to co-occur in the 100 to 150 validation repertoires. As was reported, the classifier diagnosed cytomegalovirus status with high specificity and sensitivity.

Sequencing was performed on PBMCs. This clonotype originated in a man younger than 35 in good health and CMV-seropositive.

The CDR3 DNA is TGTGCCAGCACATTGAGACAGGGGTGGGAAAAACTGTTTTTT. Its translation: CASTLRQGWEKLFF. The chain recombines TRBV2 with TRBJ1-4; TRBD1 matches at 8 bases. V was clipped by 7 bases and J by 8 bases; unmatched bases: 9. This CDR3 region has 14 residues. Germline-derived CDR1 and CDR2 are SNHLY and FYNNEI.